The clone carrying this TCR beta chain was observed many times. What it binds is not known. The data are from a study of response to subunit inactivated influenza vaccine. Study-level points and caveats: The authors put forward the suggestion that each seasonal influenza vaccination may bring in only a limited number of new T cells.

Germline lookup yields CDR1 MNHEY and CDR2 SVGEGT. Between the trimmed V and J ends, which lost 7 bases and 3 bases, there was a span of 16 bases. This CDR3 is 14 amino acids long. TCRdb processed the RT-PCR reads anew with MiXCR; each CDR3 protein has one entry. This table has approximately 480,000 distinct CDR3 sequences, approximately 11% appearing once. The rearrangement links TRBV6-2 or TRBV6-3 to TRBJ2-7, with D perhaps TRBD1 (6 bases). The clonotype comes from a man aged 45-65 years who received an inactivated influenza vaccine. Sequencing was performed on PBMCs from blood, taken 45 days after vaccination. The CDR3 sequence is CASTRDTAFYEQYF. The CDR3 nucleotides read TGTGCCAGCACTCGGGACACAGCGTTCTACGAGCAGTACTTC.